The clone carrying this TCR beta chain was seen a few times. Its antigen is currently unknown. The sample is drawn from a study of blood T cells in healthy people across ages. General study results and limits: Diversity was higher, and naive CD4+ cells more numerous, in long-lived donors than in aged donors.

This CDR3 contains 15 residues. CDR1 and CDR2 from the germline V gene are MDHEN and SYDVKM. The trim removed 6 bases at V and 7 bases at J, leaving 8 bases unmatched. Together with a sample-barcoded 5' primer, a J-beta primer mix was included in a second PCR lasting roughly 6 to 12 cycles. A template-switch adaptor containing 12 random nucleotides labeled each cDNA molecule. TCRdb reprocessed the 5' RACE reads via MiXCR and lists one record per CDR3 protein. Of about 670,000 distinct CDR3 sequences in the sample, less than 45% were seen once. Each individual donor underwent a draw of about 9.9 milliliters of peripheral blood. Every sample had a minimum of 6 million PBMCs isolated.

The chain links TRBV28 to TRBJ1-6; 8 bases fit TRBD1. The sequencing sample was made of blood. The clonotype originates from a man older than 75 in good health. CDR3 amino acids: CASREQGESNSPLHF. The CDR3 DNA sequence: TGTGCCAGCAGGGAACAGGGGGAAAGCAATTCACCCCTCCACTTT.